This is a list of T cell receptor beta chains from one sample in a study of human versus mouse CDR3 diversity and MHC coevolution. TCRdb keeps only in-frame clones here, not all; method: immunoSEQ multiplex PCR. The table shows some 82,000 clones, with around 93% occurring only once. The sequenced material came from naive CD4+ T cells from blood. Receptors were obtained from a person aged 25-75 years in good health. Each CDR3 is given with its conserved first and last residue. The D gene is left open where the match is weak. Clone size is given for some rows only: seen once, a few or many times, or a class if the clone is expanded.

D: TRBD1
size: -
V: TRBV5-1
J: TRBJ1-4
CDR3: CASSLGTGGRVGRHEKLFF
DNA: TGCGCCAGCAGCTTGGGGACAGGGGGCAGAGTGGGTCGACATGAAAAACTGTTTTTT

D: -
size: once
V: TRBV21-1
J: TRBJ2-7
CDR3: CASSNPGQGLNEQYF
DNA: TGTGCCAGCAGCAATCCGGGACAGGGGCTCAACGAGCAGTACTTC

D: TRBD2
size: -
V: TRBV5-5
J: TRBJ2-1
CDR3: CASSLRLAADNEQFF
DNA: TGTGCCAGCAGCTTGCGACTAGCGGCCGACAATGAGCAGTTCTTC

D: -
size: -
V: TRBV19
J: TRBJ2-1
CDR3: CASSPRDFRVGEQFF
DNA: TGTGCCAGTAGTCCTCGGGACTTTAGAGTAGGTGAGCAGTTCTTC

D: -
size: -
V: TRBV7-2
J: TRBJ1-5
CDR3: CASSLGSGGNQPQHF
DNA: TGTGCCAGCAGCTTAGGTTCAGGGGGCAATCAGCCCCAGCATTTT

D: -
size: -
V: TRBV29-1
J: TRBJ2-7
CDR3: CSGATATYEQYF
DNA: TGCAGCGGAGCGACTGCGACCTACGAGCAGTACTTC

D: -
size: -
V: TRBV5-1
J: TRBJ1-2
CDR3: CASSLKGAGNGYTF
DNA: TGCGCCAGCAGCTTGAAGGGTGCAGGGAATGGCTACACCTTC

D: TRBD1
size: -
V: TRBV5-1
J: TRBJ1-2
CDR3: CASSLGQGRGYTF
DNA: TGCGCCAGCAGCTTAGGACAGGGGCGAGGCTACACCTTC

D: TRBD1
size: -
V: TRBV4-3
J: TRBJ2-2
CDR3: CASSQRQGNTGELFF
DNA: TGCGCCAGCAGCCAAAGACAGGGGAACACCGGGGAGCTGTTTTTT

D: TRBD1
size: once
V: TRBV7-3
J: TRBJ2-7
CDR3: CASSPGTGEYEQYF
DNA: TGTGCCAGCAGCCCCGGGACAGGGGAGTACGAGCAGTACTTC

D: -
size: -
V: TRBV14
J: TRBJ1-1
CDR3: CASSQEWASIEAFF
DNA: TGTGCCAGCAGCCAAGAGTGGGCTTCCATTGAAGCTTTCTTT

D: -
size: once
V: TRBV6-4
J: TRBJ2-5
CDR3: CASSDTGNATQYF
DNA: TGTGCCAGCAGTGACACCGGTAATGCTACGCAGTACTTC

D: -
size: -
V: TRBV27
J: TRBJ2-6
CDR3: CASSTTSGRGLAGANVLTF
DNA: TGTGCCAGCAGTACCACCTCCGGCAGGGGATTGGCAGGGGCCAACGTCCTGACTTTC

D: TRBD2
size: once
V: TRBV11-3
J: TRBJ2-1
CDR3: CASSSSRSGRANEQFF
DNA: TGTGCCAGCAGCTCCAGTCGTAGCGGGAGGGCCAACGAGCAGTTCTTC

D: -
size: -
V: TRBV6-5
J: TRBJ2-5
CDR3: CASSRGTTQYF
DNA: TGTGCCAGCAGTCGCGGTACGACCCAGTACTTC

D: TRBD2
size: -
V: TRBV7-3
J: TRBJ2-7
CDR3: CASSPTLAGGENEQYF
DNA: TGTGCCAGCAGCCCTACCCTAGCGGGAGGGGAGAACGAGCAGTACTTC